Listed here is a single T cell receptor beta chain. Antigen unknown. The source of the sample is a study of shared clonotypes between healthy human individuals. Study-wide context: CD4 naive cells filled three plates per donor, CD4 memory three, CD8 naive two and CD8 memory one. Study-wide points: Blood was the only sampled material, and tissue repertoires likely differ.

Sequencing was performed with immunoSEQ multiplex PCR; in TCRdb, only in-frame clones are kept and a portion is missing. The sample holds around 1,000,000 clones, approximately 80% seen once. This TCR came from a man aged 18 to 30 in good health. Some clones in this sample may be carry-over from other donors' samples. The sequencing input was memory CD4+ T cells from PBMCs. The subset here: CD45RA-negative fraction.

CDR3 nucleotide sequence: TGTGCCAGCAGCGATCCCGGGACAGCGGCCTACGAGCAGTACTTC. It encodes CASSDPGTAAYEQYF. This chain joins TRBV5-4 and TRBJ2-7, with TRBD1 matching 7 bases. The CDR3 consists of 15 residues. The V gene's germline CDR1 is SGHNT and CDR2 YYREEE (reference sequence). V lost 4 bases and J lost 2; bases outside the gene matches: 9.